The rows below give T cell receptor beta chains drawn from one sample of a study of CD8 T cells in ankylosing spondylitis. Via MiXCR, TCRdb re-called the 5' RACE reads, giving one row per CDR3 protein. The profile shows 300,000 to 400,000 distinct CDR3 sequences, more than 9% of them singletons. The sequenced material came from blood, either unsorted or a sorted T cell fraction (not recorded which). These receptors were obtained from a female donor with ankylosing spondylitis or in good health (not recorded which). Both conserved end residues are part of each CDR3. The D gene is left open where the match is weak. The listing skips clone size in some rows; elsewhere it reads once, few, many or a size class.

NA	TRBJ2-1	TRBV7-9	few	TGTGCCAGCAGCCCGTCGGGGGTAGGACGCAATGAGCAGTTCTTC	CASSPSGVGRNEQFF
NA	TRBJ2-7	TRBV5-5	NA	TGTGCCAGCAGCGTCCGGGACGGGGCCTACGAGCAGTACTTC	CASSVRDGAYEQYF
TRBD1	TRBJ2-4	TRBV20-1	few	TGCAGTGCTTATAGGGACAGGGGTAACATTCAGTACTTC	CSAYRDRGNIQYF
NA	TRBJ1-1	TRBV7-9	NA	TGTGCCAGCAGCCCCCCTCCTTGGACTGAAGCTTTCTTT	CASSPPPWTEAFF
NA	TRBJ2-7	TRBV7-2	many	TGTGCCAGCAGCTTAGCCTCTTCAGGGTCCGAGCAGTACTTC	CASSLASSGSEQYF
TRBD1	TRBJ1-4	TRBV3-1	NA	TGTGCCAGCACCCCCCGGGACAGGGGATTTGAAAAACTGTTTTTT	CASTPRDRGFEKLFF
TRBD2	TRBJ2-2	TRBV5-1	many	TGCGCCAGCAGCTTGGCCAGCGGGAGGTTGGCCGGGGAGCTGTTTTTT	CASSLASGRLAGELFF
TRBD1	TRBJ2-7	TRBV5-1	many	TGCGCCAGCAGCTCCGGGACAGGGATCTACGAGCAGTACTTC	CASSSGTGIYEQYF
NA	TRBJ2-7	TRBV20-1	few	TGCAGTGCTAGTGGGTTGAGGGTCTTTTCGAACGAGCAGTACTTC	CSASGLRVFSNEQYF
TRBD2	TRBJ2-1	TRBV20-1	NA	TGCAGTGCTAGGGGCGGCGGACTAGTCACCTACAATGAGCAGTTCTTC	CSARGGGLVTYNEQFF
TRBD1	TRBJ2-1	TRBV12-3/TRBV12-4	many	TGTGCCAGCAGTCGGGACAGAGTAATCTCCTACAATGAGCAGTTCTTC	CASSRDRVISYNEQFF
TRBD1	TRBJ2-1	TRBV5-1	many	TGTGCCAGCAGCTTGGGACAGGGCCCCTACAATGAGCAGTTCTTC	CASSLGQGPYNEQFF
TRBD2	TRBJ2-7	TRBV10-3	NA	TGTGCCATCAGTGAGGGTAGGGCGGGAGCGGGGCGTTACGAGCAGTACTTC	CAISEGRAGAGRYEQYF
TRBD1	TRBJ1-3	TRBV5-4	many	TGTGCCAGCAGCCGGGACAGGGGTATTGGAAACACCATATATTTT	CASSRDRGIGNTIYF
TRBD2	TRBJ2-5	TRBV20-1	many	TGCAGTGCTACCCTAGCGGTCCCCCAAGAGACCCAGTACTTC	CSATLAVPQETQYF
NA	TRBJ2-1	TRBV20-1	many	TGCAGTGCTATCGTCGGGACCCCGGGCTCCTACAATGAGCAGTTCTTC	CSAIVGTPGSYNEQFF
NA	TRBJ2-7	TRBV24-1	NA	TGTGCCACCAGTGGGACAGCAAGAGGGGAGCAGTACTTC	CATSGTARGEQYF
NA	TRBJ1-6	TRBV20-1	many	TGCAGTGCCTCCCCACAGATCTATAATTCACCCCTCCACTTT	CSASPQIYNSPLHF
NA	TRBJ2-1	TRBV12-3/TRBV12-4	many	TGTGCCAGCCCTGGGGATTACAATGAGCAGTTCTTC	CASPGDYNEQFF
NA	TRBJ1-2	TRBV12-3/TRBV12-4	many	TGTGCCAGCAGTTCGAGGCTTGGCTACACCTTC	CASSSRLGYTF
NA	TRBJ2-1	TRBV20-1	many	TGCAGTGCTAGAGTGCCAGCCAAGAGCTCCTACAATGAGCAGTTCTTC	CSARVPAKSSYNEQFF
NA	TRBJ2-1	TRBV28	many	TGTGCCAGCCCCCCTCTCGGGGCGCTCAACAATGAGCAGTTCTTC	CASPPLGALNNEQFF
NA	TRBJ2-3	TRBV7-9	NA	TGTGCCAGCAGCTCGGGGCAGTACGAGGATACGCAGTATTTT	CASSSGQYEDTQYF
TRBD2	TRBJ2-1	TRBV5-1	many	TGCGCCAGCAGCCAGACGAGCCTAGCGGAAGCGTACAATGAGCAGTTCTTC	CASSQTSLAEAYNEQFF
NA	TRBJ2-4	TRBV18	NA	TGTGCCAGCTCACCACTACAGAAGGACATTCAGTACTTC	CASSPLQKDIQYF
NA	TRBJ1-6	TRBV20-1	many	TGCAGTGCTAGAGGGGCAGCTAATTCACCCCTCCACTTT	CSARGAANSPLHF
NA	TRBJ1-3	TRBV29-1	many	TGCAGCGTTGTGGGCGCCGTGGGAAACACCATATATTTT	CSVVGAVGNTIYF
NA	TRBJ1-5	TRBV20-1	many	TGCAGTGCTAGAAACGGGGCAGGCCTAAATCAGCCCCAGCATTTT	CSARNGAGLNQPQHF
NA	TRBJ2-3	TRBV20-1	many	TGCAGTGCTAGCGCTGACAGCACAGATACGCAGTATTTT	CSASADSTDTQYF
TRBD2	TRBJ2-7	TRBV4-2	few	TGTGCCAGCGGCAACGAGCGGGGATCCTACGAGCAGTACTTC	CASGNERGSYEQYF
TRBD1	TRBJ1-5	TRBV10-2	many	TGCGCCAGCAGTGAACAGGGGGCAAGTCAGCCCCAGCATTTT	CASSEQGASQPQHF
NA	TRBJ1-5	TRBV12-3/TRBV12-4	many	TGTGCCAGCAGTTTAGCTCGGGGGGCCTTTAGCAATCAGCCCCAGCATTTT	CASSLARGAFSNQPQHF
NA	TRBJ1-5	TRBV27	NA	TGTGCCAGCAGTTTTCTTAGCAATCAGCCCCAGCATTTT	CASSFLSNQPQHF
NA	TRBJ1-2	TRBV28	once	TGTGCCAGCAGTACCCTTGCCGGGGGCGCAAGTGGCTACACCTTC	CASSTLAGGASGYTF
NA	TRBJ1-1	TRBV20-1	many	TGCAGTGCTCGCGGGGCTGAGCCCCTAGACACTGAAGCTTTCTTT	CSARGAEPLDTEAFF
NA	TRBJ1-2	TRBV29-1	many	TGCAGCGTTGGGGGAGACGCCCCCGGGGGCTACACCTTC	CSVGGDAPGGYTF
TRBD2	TRBJ2-1	TRBV7-9	few	TGTGCCAGCAGCTTAGCCCTAGCGGGGTACAATGAGCAGTTCTTC	CASSLALAGYNEQFF
TRBD1	TRBJ1-1	TRBV20-1	NA	TGCAGTGCTGTAAACAGGGGGGACACTGAAGCTTTCTTT	CSAVNRGDTEAFF
NA	TRBJ1-1	TRBV7-9	NA	TGTGCCAGCAGCTTATATCAATCAGGTGCTTTCTTT	CASSLYQSGAFF
TRBD1	TRBJ1-6	TRBV28	NA	TGTGCCAGCAGTTTAACGGACAGGGGTAATTCACCCCTCCACTTT	CASSLTDRGNSPLHF
NA	TRBJ1-4	TRBV20-1	many	TGCAGTGCCCTGGAGGTGCAGGGCGATGAAAAACTGTTTTTT	CSALEVQGDEKLFF
NA	TRBJ2-2	TRBV27	many	TGTGCCAGCAGTCTTGAAGGGCAGGGCGGAACCGGGGAGCTGTTTTTT	CASSLEGQGGTGELFF
NA	TRBJ2-5	TRBV5-1	few	TGCGCCAGCAGCGTTCTAGCGTCCCAGGAGACCCAGTACTTC	CASSVLASQETQYF
NA	TRBJ1-2	TRBV5-1	many	TGCGCCAGCAGCTTGGTGAGGGAAGGAGGCTACACCTTC	CASSLVREGGYTF
NA	TRBJ2-5	TRBV6-6	many	TGTGCCAGCAGTGACGGGATTCAAGAGACCCAGTACTTC	CASSDGIQETQYF
TRBD2	TRBJ2-1	TRBV7-2	few	TGTGCCAGCATCGAACTAGCGGGAGGGCCGGCTGAGCAGTTCTTC	CASIELAGGPAEQFF
NA	TRBJ2-7	TRBV15	NA	TGTGCCACCAGCAGTCGGCTCCCAGGAGGAACTTACGAGCAGTACTTC	CATSSRLPGGTYEQYF
TRBD1	TRBJ2-7	TRBV18	many	TGTGCCAGCTCCTCCGACAGGGATGGGTACGAGCAGTACTTC	CASSSDRDGYEQYF
TRBD2	TRBJ2-1	TRBV2	NA	TGTGCCAGCAGCGAACCCGGGACTAGCCTCCGTGAGCAGTTCTTC	CASSEPGTSLREQFF
TRBD2	TRBJ2-1	TRBV5-4	NA	TGTGCCAGCAGCTTGCCCCCCCCCAATATTAATAGCGGGGATTACAATGAGCAGTTCTTC	CASSLPPPNINSGDYNEQFF
NA	TRBJ1-6	TRBV10-2	many	TGCGCCAGCAGTGAAAGGGTGGAAAATTCACCCCTCCACTTT	CASSERVENSPLHF
NA	TRBJ2-7	TRBV28	NA	TGTGCCAGCAGTTTAATTTCTAGGGCCTACGAGCAGTACTTC	CASSLISRAYEQYF
NA	TRBJ1-6	TRBV11-2	many	TGTGCCAGCAGCTTCCCCGCAGGGGCGCGCATGGGTAATTCACCCCTCCACTTT	CASSFPAGARMGNSPLHF
TRBD1	TRBJ2-7	TRBV5-1	many	TGCGCCAGCAGCCCGAGGGGACAGGGCTCCTACGAGCAGTACTTC	CASSPRGQGSYEQYF
TRBD2	TRBJ2-7	TRBV12-3/TRBV12-4	many	TGTGCCAGCAGGAAAAGCGGGAAAAACGAGCAGTACTTC	CASRKSGKNEQYF